Shown below are 14 T cell receptor beta chains from a single sample sequenced in a study of beta chain features in type 1 diabetes. Broader study findings: All four CD4+ subsets of Type 1 diabetes patients contained TCRB CDR3s that were moderately but significantly shorter.

What these receptors recognize is not known. Sequencing targeted expressed TCRB transcripts, as all isolated RNA had been reverse transcribed. The method was immunoSEQ multiplex PCR; TCRdb's version includes in-frame clones alone and lacks a portion of them. The data show 200,000 to 300,000 clones, 20% seen once. Sequencing input: naive CD4+ T cells from blood. The receptors shown here come from a woman between 40 and 55 years old with type 1 diabetes.

V usage is TRBV7-2 and J usage is TRBJ2-7; 9 bases match TRBD1. CDR3 size: 15 residues. Looked up from germline, CDR1 is SGHTA and CDR2 is FQGNSA. Unmatched junction bases numbered 10, after V lost 4 bases and J lost 6 bases. CDR3 protein: CASSSRGTGFGEQYF. The CDR3 DNA follows: TGTGCCAGCAGCTCCAGAGGGACAGGGTTCGGCGAGCAGTACTTC.

The V call is TRBV7-9, the J call TRBJ2-1; 10 nucleotides match TRBD2. The germline V gene has CDR1 SEHNR and CDR2 FQNEAQ (reference sequence). The CDR3 is 15 residues long. V shed 6 bases and J 4 bases; nucleotides not matched to a gene: 6. This chain's CDR3 is CASSFTSGAYNEQFF. CDR3 DNA sequence: TGTGCCAGCAGTTTCACTAGCGGGGCTTACAATGAGCAGTTCTTC.

This clone has just a few counts. The chain uses TRBV4-3 and TRBJ2-1, with D maybe TRBD1 (5 bases). The V gene's germline CDR1 is LGHNA and CDR2 YSLEER. CDR3 length: 14 amino acids. Between the trimmed V and J ends, which lost 8 bases and 8 bases, there was a span of 19 bases. This chain's CDR3 is CASRPGSPVDEQFF. CDR3 in DNA: TGCGCCAGCCGTCCAGGGTCCCCCGTGGATGAGCAGTTCTTC.

The chain uses TRBV19 and TRBJ2-5; 8 nucleotides line up with TRBD1. The CDR3 is 16 residues long. Germline loops: CDR1 LNHDA, CDR2 SQIVND (reference sequence). V was pared by 4 bases and J by 2 bases, with 9 bases of the junction left unmatched. CDR3 region: CASSNGRTGRQETQYF. CDR3 bases: TGTGCCAGTAGTAACGGTCGGACAGGGCGGCAAGAGACCCAGTACTTC.

This clone was seen more than once but under ten times. The chain links TRBV30 to TRBJ2-5, with 7 bases identical to TRBD2. Unmatched junction bases numbered 2, after V lost 0 bases and J lost 1 base. CDR1 and CDR2 (germline): GTSNPN, SVGIG (reference sequence). The CDR3 is made up of 14 amino acids. The CDR3, as DNA: TGTGCCTGGAGTGTCGGGGAGGGCCAAGAGACCCAGTACTTC. Translating it yields CAWSVGEGQETQYF.

In this sample, this clone turned up a few times. J is TRBJ1-2 and V is TRBV19, with 8 bases matching TRBD1. The germline CDR1 and CDR2 sequences are LNHDA and SQIVND (reference sequence). The CDR3 sequence is 15 residues long. The junction had 9 bases not matched to a gene; V was cut back by 3 bases and J by 6 bases. Written as DNA, the CDR3 is TGTGCCAGTAGTATCTCTCGGACAGGGAAGAATGGCTACACCTTC. It encodes CASSISRTGKNGYTF.

The V and J genes are TRBV5-1 and TRBJ2-2; TRBD1 matches at 9 bases. CDR1 SGHRS and CDR2 YFSETQ come from the germline V gene. Trimming took 4 bases from V and 0 from J; bases not matched to a gene: 7. The CDR3 contains 17 residues. CDR3 residues: CASSPLQGASNTGELFF. DNA for the CDR3: TGCGCCAGCAGCCCCCTACAGGGGGCGTCGAACACCGGGGAGCTGTTTTTT.

This clone showed up just a few times. The chain employs TRBV19 and TRBJ2-1; 9 nucleotides line up with TRBD2. Germline values: CDR1 LNHDA, CDR2 SQIVND (reference sequence). The junction had 16 bases not matched to a gene; V was cut back by 5 bases and J by 8 bases. The CDR3 runs to 17 residues. CDR3 region: CASSPREITSGLYEQFF. In DNA, the CDR3 is TGTGCCAGTAGTCCCCGGGAAATAACTAGCGGGTTGTATGAGCAGTTCTTC.

The count of this clone is one. This sequence joins TRBV5-1 and TRBJ1-4; D gene ambiguous. The CDR3 covers 14 residues. V was trimmed by 7 bases and J by 3 bases, leaving 13 bases between them. CDR1 and CDR2 from the germline V gene are SGHRS and YFSETQ. CDR3 bases: TGCGCCAGCCGCACTTGGTCGGCTAATGAAAAACTGTTTTTT. It translates to CASRTWSANEKLFF.

The genes are TRBV7-3 and TRBJ2-5; 7 bases match TRBD2. Germline CDR1 and CDR2: SGHTA and FQGTGA. The CDR3 is made up of 16 amino acids. V shed 1 base, J shed 5 bases, and the junction held 10 bases outside the gene matches. CDR3 DNA sequence: TGTGCCAGCAGCTTAAAAGTTGCGGGAGAAACGGAGACCCAGTACTTC. Protein product: CASSLKVAGETETQYF.

In this sample, this clone turned up a few times. The chain uses TRBV7-9 and TRBJ2-1; D remains ambiguous. Per germline, CDR1 SEHNR and CDR2 FQNEAQ (reference sequence). The CDR3 totals 11 residues. V lost 1 base and J lost 10, with 5 bases in between. Written as DNA, the CDR3 is TGTGCCAGCAGCTTAGGGAGCGAGCAGTTCTTC. This codes for CASSLGSEQFF.

The V gene is TRBV30, the J gene TRBJ1-5, with 7 bases aligning to TRBD1. The CDR3 consists of 14 residues. Germline V CDR1 and CDR2: GTSNPN, SVGIG (reference sequence). With V trimmed by 6 bases and J by 6 bases, 11 bases remained unmatched. This chain's CDR3 is CACTTGSGGQPQHF. The DNA of the CDR3 is TGTGCCTGCACGACAGGGTCGGGCGGTCAGCCCCAGCATTTT.

The V call is TRBV28, the J call TRBJ1-1, with D possibly TRBD1 on 5 matching bases. V was cut by 9 bases and J by 4 bases, with 15 bases left in between. CDR1 MDHEN and CDR2 SYDVKM come from the germline V gene. The CDR3 totals 13 residues. The CDR3: CASWDSRTTEAFF. For the CDR3, the DNA is TGTGCCAGTTGGGACTCCCGGACCACTGAAGCTTTCTTT. Full variable domain (outside the CDR3, taken from reference TRBV28 and TRBJ1-1): DVKVTQSSRYLVKRTGEKVFLECVQDMDHENMFWYRQDPGLGLRLIYFSYDVKMKEKGDIPEGYSVSREKKERFSLILESASTNQTSMYLCASWDSRTTEAFFGQGTRLTVV.

The V and J genes are TRBV7-2 and TRBJ1-1; the D gene is possibly TRBD1 (5 bases). V gave up 3 bases and J gave up 4 bases, with 12 bases separating them. The germline V gene encodes CDR1 SGHTA and CDR2 FQGNSA. The CDR3 length is 14 residues. CDR3: CASSFGQGGTEAFF. The CDR3 DNA follows: TGTGCCAGCAGCTTCGGGCAGGGAGGCACTGAAGCTTTCTTT.